This T cell receptor (beta chain) was found in a study of beta chain features in type 1 diabetes. The V end was cut by 6 bases, the J end by 4 bases, with 20 bases between. Germline-derived CDR1 and CDR2 are LGHNT and FRNRAP. The CDR3 has 16 residues. The authors sorted CD4+ naive, central memory, regulatory and stem cell-like memory cells via CD45RO/CCR7/CD25/CD127/CD95/CD27. This clone has just a few counts. Sequenced material consisted of expressed TCRB transcripts (all of the isolated RNA was reverse transcribed). TCRdb's table, derived via immunoSEQ multiplex PCR, lists solely in-frame clones and lacks some. This table holds more than 140,000 clones, about 9.7% found once.

The chain joins TRBV12-5 to TRBJ2-3; D possibly corresponds to TRBD2 (7 bases). Material for sequencing was central memory CD4+ T cells from blood. This receptor was obtained from a woman aged 40 to 50 in good health. The CDR3 DNA follows: TGTGCTAGTGGCCCACTCTTTGCGGGGGCTTCAGATACGCAGTATTTT. It codes for CASGPLFAGASDTQYF.